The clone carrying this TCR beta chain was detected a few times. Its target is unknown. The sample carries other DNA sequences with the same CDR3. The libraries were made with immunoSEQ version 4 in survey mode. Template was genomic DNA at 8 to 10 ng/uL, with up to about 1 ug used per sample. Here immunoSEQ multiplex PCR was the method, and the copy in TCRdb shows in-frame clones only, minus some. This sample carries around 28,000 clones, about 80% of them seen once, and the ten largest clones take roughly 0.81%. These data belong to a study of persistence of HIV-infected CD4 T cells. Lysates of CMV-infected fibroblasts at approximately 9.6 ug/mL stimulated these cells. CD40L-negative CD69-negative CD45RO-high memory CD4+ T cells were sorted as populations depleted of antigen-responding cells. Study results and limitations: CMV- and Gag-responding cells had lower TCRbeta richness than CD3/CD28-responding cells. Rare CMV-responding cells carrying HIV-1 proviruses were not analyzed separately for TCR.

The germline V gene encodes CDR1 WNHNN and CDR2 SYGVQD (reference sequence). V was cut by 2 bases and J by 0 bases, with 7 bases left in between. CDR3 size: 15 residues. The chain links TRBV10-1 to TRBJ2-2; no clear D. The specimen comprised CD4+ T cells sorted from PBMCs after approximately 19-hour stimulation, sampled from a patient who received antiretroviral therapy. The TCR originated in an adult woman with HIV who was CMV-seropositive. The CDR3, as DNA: TGCGCCAGCAGTGAGGGCAGCCCGAACACCGGGGAGCTGTTTTTT. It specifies CASSEGSPNTGELFF.